This note documents a single T cell receptor (beta chain) sequence. The assay was immunoSEQ multiplex PCR, and TCRdb's table has in-frame clones only and misses some. Of 2,500,000 or so clones listed, 93% are singletons. Subsets obtained from CD4+ cells comprised CD45RA+ naive and CD45RA-negative memory cells. This entry belongs to a study of shared clonotypes between healthy human individuals. The wider study: Donors had three CD4 naive, three CD4 memory, two CD8 naive and one CD8 memory plate apiece.

From germline, CDR1 is SGHTA and CDR2 FQGNSA. This CDR3 region has 16 residues. The trim removed 3 bases at V and 8 bases at J, leaving 9 bases unmatched. The source material was naive CD4+ T cells from PBMCs. Subset in this sample: CD45RA+ positively selected. The TCR sequence derives from a man between 18 and 35 years old in good health. Some clones in this sample may be carry-over from other donors' samples. This chain links TRBV7-2 with TRBJ2-1; 11 bases agree with TRBD2. The CDR3 DNA reads TGTGCCAGCAGCTTGCCCCTAGCGGGAGGTATCGATGAGCAGTTCTTC. Its translation is CASSLPLAGGIDEQFF.